The entry that follows covers one T cell receptor (beta chain) sequence. This sample is part of a study of OX40 agonist ivuxolimab in advanced cancers. The CDR3 contains 16 residues. The germline gives CDR1 SGHAT, CDR2 FQDESV (reference sequence). Clones were read by immunoSEQ multiplex PCR, and TCRdb kept only the in-frame ones, dropping some. The profile shows roughly 61,000 clones, about 85% of them singletons. The V gene is TRBV11-1, the J gene TRBJ2-5, with TRBD1 identical over 8 bases. The last part of the DNA fits TRBJ2-7 better; the J call may be wrong. Sequencing used CD4+ or CD8+ T cells sorted from blood, obtained in a trial of the OX40 agonist ivuxolimab. This TCR came from an adult with an advanced solid tumor such as melanoma, head and neck, liver or kidney cancer. The CDR3 spells CASSPTLGTGSYEQYF. DNA for the CDR3: TGTGCCAGCAGCCCTACCTTGGGGACAGGTTCCTACGAGCAGTACTTC.